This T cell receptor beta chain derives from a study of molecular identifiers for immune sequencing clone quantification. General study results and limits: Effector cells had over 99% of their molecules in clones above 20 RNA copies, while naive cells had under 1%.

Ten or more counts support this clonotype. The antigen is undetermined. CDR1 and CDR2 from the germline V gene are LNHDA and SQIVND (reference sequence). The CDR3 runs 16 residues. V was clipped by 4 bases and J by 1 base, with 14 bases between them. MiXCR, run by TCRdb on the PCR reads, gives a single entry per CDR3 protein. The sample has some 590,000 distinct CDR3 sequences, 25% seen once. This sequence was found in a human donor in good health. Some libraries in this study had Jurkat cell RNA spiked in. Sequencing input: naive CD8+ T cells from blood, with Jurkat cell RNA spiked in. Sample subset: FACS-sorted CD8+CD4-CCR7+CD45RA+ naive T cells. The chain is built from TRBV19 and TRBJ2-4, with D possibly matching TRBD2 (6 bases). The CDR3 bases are TGTGCCAGTAGTAGCTACCCGGGGGTGGCCAAAAACATTCAGTACTTC. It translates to CASSSYPGVAKNIQYF.